This T cell receptor (beta chain) was observed in a study of prognosis after radiotherapy for stage I lung cancer. Study-level background: No patients got concurrent therapy with stereotactic body radiotherapy.

Findings and limits, study-wide: Counted unique TCR clones declined after stereotactic body radiation therapy (median approximately 9,600 versus 7,200).

The germline V gene has CDR1 MNHEY and CDR2 SMNVEV (reference sequence). The V gene lost 5 bases and the J gene lost 4 bases, with 11 bases spanning the gap. This CDR3 contains 13 residues. Researchers used two-round multiplex PCR to amplify TCR beta CDR3 starting from genomic DNA. Initially, in first-round PCR, primers specific to each TRBV and TRBJ gene were used. TCRdb re-called the multiplex PCR reads through MiXCR, storing one row per CDR3 protein. The table lists about 12,000 distinct CDR3 sequences, less than 55% of them singletons. This clonotype ranks as medium-sized. As yet, its antigen is unknown.

The material sequenced was PBMCs, taken before or after stereotactic body radiation therapy (not recorded which). This chain connects TRBV27 to TRBJ1-1; D remains ambiguous. This clonotype originated in a donor over 45 with non-small cell lung cancer. The CDR3 is CASSPMTLTEAFF. The CDR3 bases are TGTGCCAGCAGTCCAATGACACTCACTGAAGCTTTCTTT.